Listed here is a single T cell receptor beta chain. Per the original methods: Amplified reference gene primers provided the basis for estimating nucleated cell counts. The protocol was immunoSEQ multiplex PCR, while the TCRdb copy is restricted to in-frame clones and leaves out a portion. V and J calls and clone size come straight from that table; D and trimming were deduced from the DNA. The sample consists of some 330,000 clones, roughly 90% of them appearing once. Trimming pared 4 bases from V and 5 bases from J, leaving 14 bases between. The CDR3 runs 13 residues. Germline CDR1 and CDR2: GTSNPN and SVGIG (reference sequence). The source of the sample is a study of blood T cell repertoires in COVID-19. About the research overall: Spain, Italy and the United States supplied samples that represented acute and convalescent COVID-19. In each case, the material was cDNA or gDNA derived from T cells, B-cell-depleted T cells, or PBMCs.

Sequenced: peripheral blood. The chain couples TRBV30 to TRBJ1-2; no definite D call. This TCR was recovered from a woman aged 45 to 65 with active or convalescent COVID-19. Here the CDR3 DNA reads TGTGCCTGGAAACCACCCGGGATTTATGGCTACACCTTC. Amino acid sequence: CAWKPPGIYGYTF.